This entry features one TCR beta chain sequence. The data were obtained in a study of early T cells in non-severe SARS-CoV-2 infection. Each cDNA molecule carried a unique molecular identifier. In TCRdb, the 5' RACE reads were re-called with MiXCR into one record per CDR3 protein. The sample has tens of thousands of distinct CDR3 sequences, 12% seen once; the top ten hold 15% to 20%. Sequencing input: whole blood. This TCR was sampled from an adult who was a healthcare worker with PCR-confirmed SARS-CoV-2 infection or an uninfected control (not recorded which).

The CDR3 DNA reads as TGTGCCAGCAGCTTAGAGAGGGGGAATGCTAGGGCCCAGTACTTC. Amino acids: CASSLERGNARAQYF. The chain links TRBV7-8 to TRBJ2-5, with D possibly matching TRBD1 (6 bases). Trimming left V 1 base short and J 9 bases short, with 18 bases between. Looked up from germline, CDR1 is SGHVS and CDR2 is FQNEAQ. CDR3 size: 15 residues.